A single sample gave rise to the 30 T cell receptor beta chains below, sequenced in a study of T cells in Graves' hyperthyroidism and ophthalmopathy. RNA transcripts yielded amplified TCR beta CDR3 regions. The HTBI primer set served for first-round RT-PCR of the TCR CDR3. TCRdb re-derived calls from the multiplex PCR reads in MiXCR, one entry per CDR3 protein. The sample lists over 450,000 distinct CDR3 sequences; approximately 15% were seen once. Sequences were obtained from blood. Receptors originate from a woman younger than 30 with Graves' hyperthyroidism.

This clonotype was detected many times. The chain joins TRBV18 to TRBJ1-2, with 8 nucleotides matching TRBD1. Germline trimming cut 6 bases from V and 4 bases from J; bases unmatched to any gene: 10. There are 15 residues in the CDR3. Germline values: CDR1 KGHSH, CDR2 LQKENI. The CDR3 DNA is TGTGCCAGCTCGGACACTGGACAGGGACTCTATGGCTACACCTTC. It specifies CASSDTGQGLYGYTF.

The chain has TRBV9 and TRBJ1-2; unclear D gene. Deletions cut 3 bases from V and 3 bases from J, with 15 bases between. From germline, CDR1 is SGDLS and CDR2 YYNGEE. This CDR3 has 15 amino acids. CDR3 DNA sequence: TGTGCCAGCAGCGCCGATCAGGTCCCTTACTATGGCTACACCTTC. It encodes CASSADQVPYYGYTF.

In regard to this clonotype: Being one base from a much bigger clone, this may be a read error. The CDR3 loop reads CASSRPPEAYEQYF. DNA of the CDR3: TGTGCCAGCAGTCGCCCTCCGGAGGCCTACGAGCAGTACTTC. The chain recombines TRBV7-9 with TRBJ2-7, with D perhaps TRBD2 (5 bases). Trimming shortened V by 6 bases and J by 2 bases, and 14 bases separated the two germline ends. CDR3 length: 14 amino acids. Germline loops: CDR1 SEHNR, CDR2 FQNEAQ (reference sequence).

CDR3 loop: CASSRETGSFSGNTIYF. The CDR3 DNA is TGCGCCAGCAGCCGAGAGACAGGTTCTTTCTCTGGAAACACCATATATTTT. V usage is TRBV4-1 and J usage is TRBJ1-3; tentatively, D is TRBD1 (6 bases). The CDR3 loop spans 17 amino acids. Per the germline V gene, CDR1 is MGHRA and CDR2 is YSYEKL. The V and J ends lost 4 bases and 0 bases respectively, with 16 bases between them.

CDR3 protein: CASSIGPTFGNTIYF. In DNA, the CDR3 is TGTGCCAGTAGTATAGGACCTACCTTTGGAAACACCATATATTTT. The V call is TRBV11-2, the J call TRBJ1-3; D unclear. Looked up from germline, CDR1 is SGHAT and CDR2 is FQNNGV. The length of the CDR3 is 15 residues. V lost 9 bases to trimming and J lost 3 bases, with 18 bases between them.

This clonotype has ten or more counts. The CDR3, as DNA: TGCAGTGCTCCCCGAACCGGGCCGAACACTGAAGCTTTCTTT. Translating gives CSAPRTGPNTEAFF. The chain uses TRBV20-1 and TRBJ1-1; no reliable D call. The ends were cut back, 5 bases at V and 1 base at J, with 14 bases in the middle. The germline V gene encodes CDR1 DFQATT and CDR2 SNEGSKA (reference sequence). CDR3 length equals 14 residues.

This clonotype was seen repeatedly, ten times or more. The chain is built from TRBV30 and TRBJ2-2; D gene ambiguous. This CDR3 spans 13 amino acids. From germline, CDR1 is GTSNPN and CDR2 SVGIG (reference sequence). V was cut by 5 bases and J by 6 bases, with 13 bases left in between. The CDR3 coding sequence is TGTGCCTGGGACCCTAGGCGCGCCGGGGAGCTGTTTTTT. Its protein product is CAWDPRRAGELFF.

This clonotype was seen just once. The V call is TRBV11-3, the J call TRBJ2-5, with D perhaps assigned TRBD1 or TRBD2 (5 bases each). The CDR3 extends over 14 amino acids. V lost 1 base and J lost 2, with 8 bases in between. Germline V gene sequence: CDR1 SGHNT, CDR2 YENEEA. CDR3 in DNA: TGTGCCAGCAGCTTAGCCAGGGAGCAAGAGACCCAGTACTTC. Encoded protein: CASSLAREQETQYF.

In its sample, this clonotype was seen many times. The rearrangement links TRBV5-1 to TRBJ2-3; TRBD1 agrees at 7 bases. Per the germline V gene, CDR1 is SGHRS and CDR2 is YFSETQ. This CDR3 is 15 amino acids long. V shed 4 bases, J shed 0 bases, and the junction held 5 bases outside the gene matches. CDR3 amino acids: CASSAWDSSTDTQYF. CDR3 DNA: TGCGCCAGCAGCGCCTGGGACAGTAGCACAGATACGCAGTATTTT. Looking up the rest from reference TRBV5-1 and TRBJ2-3 gives the full variable domain: KAGVTQTPRYLIKTRGQQVTLSCSPISGHRSVSWYQQTPGQGLQFLFEYFSETQRNKGNFPGRFSGRQFSNSRSEMNVSTLELGDSALYLCASSAWDSSTDTQYFGPGTRLTVL.

This clonotype was picked up many times. The V and J genes are TRBV20-1 and TRBJ1-6; 8 nucleotides align to TRBD1. The germline CDR1 and CDR2 sequences are DFQATT and SNEGSKA (reference sequence). The V gene end was trimmed by 5 bases and the J gene end by 14 bases; junction bases not matched to a gene: 8. This CDR3 is 12 amino acids long. The CDR3 is CSAAGTGVALHF. The CDR3 DNA reads TGCAGTGCTGCCGGGACAGGAGTAGCCCTCCACTTT.

This clonotype was detected many times. V gene TRBV12-3 or TRBV12-4 combines with J gene TRBJ1-1; no reliable D call. This CDR3 contains 11 residues. The germline V and J ends were trimmed by 2 bases and 7 bases, with 5 bases remaining between them. CDR3 nucleotides: TGTGCCAGCAGTTTACAGGTTGAAGCTTTCTTT. It is translated as CASSLQVEAFF.

This clonotype has more than one count but fewer than ten. V usage is TRBV19 and J usage is TRBJ1-5, with TRBD1 identical over 8 bases. The germline V gene encodes CDR1 LNHDA and CDR2 SQIVND (reference sequence). J gave up 0 bases and V 4 bases, and 8 bases lay outside the gene matches. This CDR3 is 17 amino acids long. The CDR3 nucleotides are TGTGCCAGTAGTAGACAGGGGCCGGCATTTAGCAATCAGCCCCAGCATTTT. This sequence encodes CASSRQGPAFSNQPQHF.

This clonotype appeared many times. The rearrangement joins TRBV20-1 to TRBJ1-1; TRBD1 aligns across 7 bases. The germline V gene encodes CDR1 DFQATT and CDR2 SNEGSKA (reference sequence). CDR3 length equals 13 residues. With V trimmed by 0 bases and J by 6 bases, 4 bases remained unmatched. CDR3 amino acids: CSAREATGPEAFF. CDR3 in DNA: TGCAGTGCTAGAGAAGCGACAGGGCCTGAAGCTTTCTTT.

In this sample, this clonotype turned up a few times. The J gene is TRBJ1-1, the V gene TRBV9; 7 positions agree with TRBD1. The CDR3 consists of 14 residues. The germline gives CDR1 SGDLS, CDR2 YYNGEE. The V and J ends lost 3 bases and 5 bases, in that order; junction bases with no gene match: 7. The CDR3 DNA is TGTGCCAGCAGCGCCGACAGGGAGAGAACTGAAGCTTTCTTT. As protein: CASSADRERTEAFF.

This clonotype was picked up many times. J is TRBJ2-7 and V is TRBV6-1, with 9 bases matching TRBD1. The V segment lost 6 bases and the J segment 0 bases; nucleotides outside the gene matches: 9. Germline assignment: CDR1 MNHNS and CDR2 SASEGT. This CDR3 has 16 amino acids. The CDR3 nucleotides are TGTGCCAGCAGACGGGTCCCGGGACAGGGCTCCTACGAGCAGTACTTC. This sequence encodes CASRRVPGQGSYEQYF.

This clonotype was detected ten times or more. This chain connects TRBV2 to TRBJ2-3, with D possibly TRBD2 on 6 matching bases. Per the germline V gene, CDR1 is SNHLY and CDR2 is FYNNEI. CDR3 length: 15 residues. Trimming took off 6 bases at V and 2 bases at J, with 15 bases between the two ends. CDR3 bases: TGTGCCAGCAGCACCCTATGGACTAACACAGATACGCAGTATTTT. Its translation is CASSTLWTNTDTQYF.

This clonotype was seen ten or more times. The chain uses TRBV18 and TRBJ1-2; 7 nucleotides line up with TRBD1. The junction had 14 bases not matched to a gene; V was cut back by 6 bases and J by 4 bases. The CDR3 runs to 16 residues. Germline V lookup: CDR1 KGHSH, CDR2 LQKENI. The CDR3 nucleotides are TGTGCCAGCTCTCGAACCGGGACAGACCAGGGCTATGGCTACACCTTC. Its translation is CASSRTGTDQGYGYTF. The entire variable domain, with the rest obtained from reference TRBV18 and TRBJ1-2, is as follows: NAGVMQNPRHLVRRRGQEARLRCSPMKGHSHVYWYRQLPEEGLKFMVYLQKENIIDESGMPKERFSAEFPKEGPSILRIQQVVRGDSAAYFCASSRTGTDQGYGYTFGSGTRLTVV.

This clonotype occurred many times. The J gene is TRBJ2-5, the V gene TRBV12-3 or TRBV12-4; 10 nucleotides line up with TRBD1. V trimming: 6 bases; J trimming: 5 bases; junction bases outside the gene matches: 18. The CDR3 loop spans 18 amino acids. The CDR3 DNA follows: TGTGCCAGCAGCCCAGGACAGGGGGTCGCGGGAGTAAGGGAGACCCAGTACTTC. This translates into CASSPGQGVAGVRETQYF.

The chain links TRBV4-1 to TRBJ1-4; perhaps TRBD1 as D (5 bases). Per germline, CDR1 MGHRA and CDR2 YSYEKL. Trimming shortened V by 1 base and J by 8 bases, and 14 bases separated the two germline ends. This CDR3 is 15 amino acids long. This CDR3 is CASSQVDTRGEKLFF. The CDR3 region has the DNA TGCGCCAGCAGCCAAGTGGACACTCGGGGAGAAAAACTGTTTTTT.

This clonotype has at least ten counts. V gene TRBV2 combines with J gene TRBJ1-2; no definite D call. Germline-derived CDR1 and CDR2 are SNHLY and FYNNEI. V lost 0 bases to trimming and J lost 2 bases, with 19 bases between them. This CDR3 region has 18 residues. The chain's CDR3 is CASSEALESGSGNYGYTF. The CDR3 DNA sequence: TGTGCCAGCAGTGAAGCGCTTGAGAGTGGTTCAGGCAACTATGGCTACACCTTC.

This clonotype was counted many times. J is TRBJ2-7 and V is TRBV20-1; a weak D match, TRBD2 (6 bases). The CDR3 length is 14 residues. Trimming cost V 0 bases and J 2 bases, with 11 bases left between them. CDR1 is DFQATT and CDR2 is SNEGSKA in the germline V gene (reference sequence). The CDR3 reads CSARDRDFTYEQYF. The CDR3 DNA is TGCAGTGCTAGAGACCGGGACTTTACCTACGAGCAGTACTTC.

This chain links TRBV7-3 with TRBJ2-1; no reliable D call. V was trimmed by 5 bases and J by 4 bases, leaving 12 bases between them. The germline V gene has CDR1 SGHTA and CDR2 FQGTGA. The CDR3 spans 14 residues. The CDR3 protein is CASSPRASYNEQFF. The CDR3 DNA is TGTGCCAGCAGCCCAAGGGCTAGTTACAATGAGCAGTTCTTC.

V and J are TRBV20-1 and TRBJ1-2; TRBD1 aligns across 8 bases. This CDR3 is built from 13 residues. V lost 3 bases, J lost 4 bases, and 4 bases stayed unmatched. Germline V gene data show CDR1 as DFQATT and CDR2 as SNEGSKA (reference sequence). The CDR3 nucleotides are TGCAGTGCTAGCCGGGACAGGACCTATGGCTACACCTTC. This translates into CSASRDRTYGYTF.

The V gene is TRBV7-2, the J gene TRBJ2-3; 7 nucleotides align to TRBD2. From germline, CDR1 is SGHTA and CDR2 FQGNSA. With V trimmed by 5 bases and J by 7 bases, 21 bases remained unmatched. This CDR3 is built from 18 residues. Here the CDR3 DNA reads TGTGCCAGCAGCACCCAACTAGCGACGCCAGTCCGCCTGCATACGCAGTATTTT. Translated, it gives CASSTQLATPVRLHTQYF.

This clonotype was counted ten times or more. J is TRBJ2-1 and V is TRBV7-9; no clear D gene. CDR3 size: 13 residues. Germline CDR1 is SEHNR and CDR2 is FQNEAQ (reference sequence). With 1 base removed from V and 10 bases from J, the gap between germline ends came to 11 bases. The CDR3: CASSLGRVWEQFF. The DNA of the CDR3 is TGTGCCAGCAGCTTAGGTAGGGTATGGGAGCAGTTCTTC.

V usage is TRBV5-6 and J usage is TRBJ1-6; D not certain. Trimming left V 5 bases short and J 5 bases short, with 8 bases between. The CDR3 runs to 13 residues. Per the germline V gene, CDR1 is SGHDT and CDR2 is YYEEEE. The CDR3 DNA reads TGTGCCAGCAGTGGCGCTGATAATTCACCCCTCCACTTT. Amino acid sequence: CASSGADNSPLHF.

This clonotype has just a few counts. The V gene is TRBV11-3, the J gene TRBJ2-1; D not resolved. Trimming pared 5 bases from V and 0 bases from J, leaving 8 bases between. The CDR3 has 14 residues. Germline CDR1 reads SGHNT; CDR2 reads YENEEA. CDR3 residues: CASSPSPSYNEQFF. In DNA, the CDR3 is TGTGCCAGCAGCCCCTCCCCCTCCTACAATGAGCAGTTCTTC. Full variable domain (missing parts from reference TRBV11-3 and TRBJ2-1): EAGVVQSPRYKIIEKKQPVAFWCNPISGHNTLYWYLQNLGQGPELLIRYENEEAVDDSQLPKDRFSAERLKGVDSTLKIQPAELGDSAVYLCASSPSPSYNEQFFGPGTRLTVL.

V gene TRBV5-1 combines with J gene TRBJ2-3, with 9 bases that match TRBD2. CDR1 and CDR2 from the germline V gene are SGHRS and YFSETQ. The V and J ends lost 2 bases and 2 bases, in that order; junction bases with no gene match: 15. The CDR3 loop spans 19 amino acids. The DNA for the CDR3 is TGCGCCAGCAGCTTTAAGACTAGCGGAAGCGGGGGGCCCACAGATACGCAGTATTTT. Translating it yields CASSFKTSGSGGPTDTQYF.

This clonotype appeared many times. This chain uses TRBV11-1 with TRBJ2-3, with D possibly called TRBD1 or TRBD2 (5 bases each). The germline gives CDR1 SGHAT, CDR2 FQDESV (reference sequence). V was shortened by 11 bases and J by 1 base, with 10 bases between the two germline ends. This CDR3 has 12 amino acids. In DNA, the CDR3 is TGTGCCTCGGGACCCGGCACAGATACGCAGTATTTT. As protein: CASGPGTDTQYF.

There are many counts of this clonotype. The chain is built from TRBV24-1 and TRBJ2-3; D ambiguous. The CDR3 extends over 17 amino acids. Germline V gene sequence: CDR1 KGHDR, CDR2 SFDVKD. Trimming took off 0 bases at V and 0 bases at J, with 12 bases between the two ends. CDR3: CATSDLRGEVSTDTQYF. Written as DNA, the CDR3 is TGTGCCACCAGTGATTTGCGTGGGGAAGTAAGCACAGATACGCAGTATTTT.